This record concerns one T cell receptor (beta chain) sequence. The antigen remains undetermined. The authors reverse transcribed all of the isolated RNA, so sequencing captured expressed TCRB transcripts. The table came from immunoSEQ multiplex PCR; TCRdb's copy has only in-frame clones and leaves some out. Of 330,000 or so clones listed, around an eighth are singletons. CDR3 length: 13 amino acids. V gave up 7 bases and J gave up 6 bases, with 19 bases separating them. Germline V gene sequence: CDR1 SQVTM, CDR2 ANQGSEA. The data were taken from a study of beta chain features in type 1 diabetes. Overall study results and limits: In all four CD4+ subsets, TCRB CDR3 length was significantly, moderately reduced in type 1 diabetes.

The chain joins TRBV29-1 to TRBJ2-7, with D possibly TRBD1 on 6 matching bases. Material for sequencing was naive CD4+ T cells from blood. This clonotype was obtained from a woman between 18 and 29 years old with type 1 diabetes. In nucleotides, the CDR3 is TGCAGCGCTTACAGGGACCCTAGTGCCGAGCAGTACTTC. Its translation is CSAYRDPSAEQYF.